The sequence of this TCR beta chain was determined in a study of shared T cell receptors in the human thymus. Germline V lookup: CDR1 MNHEY, CDR2 SMNVEV (reference sequence). The CDR3 runs 20 residues. Unmatched junction bases numbered 25, after V lost 2 bases and J lost 11 bases. This table comes from immunoSEQ multiplex PCR, and its TCRdb copy is limited to in-frame clones, with some not included. The sample lists 700,000 or so clones, 80% to 90% occurring once. These records were also assigned to another study, of human thymus T cells. From that report: The donors were infants in Finland with congenital heart defects, otherwise immunologically healthy. Obtained as resections during corrective heart surgery, the thymus tissue was then studied. Thymic TCR repertoires of unrelated people reportedly overlapped highly.

Material: thymocytes. The TCR was taken from a girl under three years old with a congenital heart defect. The chain links TRBV27 to TRBJ2-3; 10 bases fit TRBD2. The CDR3 region has the DNA TGTGCCAGCAGTTTAAGAGAGCGGGGGGGCACCCGGACGAGAGAGATAAAGCAGTATTTT. It translates to CASSLRERGGTRTREIKQYF.